These 10 T cell receptor beta chains originate from one sample sequenced in a study of human T cells and chemical hapten exposure. Time point of the sample: pre-sensitization, week 0. Treatment meaning: therapeutic diphenylcyclopropenone sensitization with weekly scalp DPC. TCRdb ran MiXCR on the RACE reads and lists one entry per CDR3 protein. The sample has a few hundred thousand distinct CDR3 sequences, about 8.1% seen once; the top ten hold 2.3%. Specimen: whole blood, collected in connection with sensitization to the hapten diphenylcyclopropenone (DPC). The receptors stem from a woman between 40 and 55 years old with alopecia areata. Some clones in this sample may be carry-over from other donors' samples.

The gene calls are TRBV4-3 and TRBJ2-6; a possible D gene is TRBD2 (6 bases). Deletions cut 0 bases from V and 0 bases from J, with 9 bases between. In germline, CDR1 is LGHNA, CDR2 YSLEER. The CDR3 extends over 17 amino acids. The CDR3 DNA reads TGCGCCAGCAGCCAAGATAGGGACTTCTCTGGGGCCAACGTCCTGACTTTC. Translating it yields CASSQDRDFSGANVLTF.

This clonotype was counted many times. V and J are TRBV3-1 and TRBJ2-7; 14 bases agree with TRBD2. V trimming: 3 bases; J trimming: 6 bases; junction bases outside the gene matches: 4. CDR3 length: 15 residues. Germline V CDR1 and CDR2: LGHDT, YNNKEL (reference sequence). This chain's CDR3 is CASSQTSGRAIEQYF. In DNA form, the CDR3 reads TGTGCCAGCAGCCAGACTAGCGGGAGGGCCATCGAGCAGTACTTC.

The genes are TRBV12-3 or TRBV12-4 and TRBJ1-5, with D perhaps matching TRBD1 (5 bases). V was clipped by 5 bases and J by 1 base, with 9 bases between them. This CDR3 spans 14 amino acids. The chain's CDR3 is CASSGAGSNQPQHF. The DNA of the CDR3 is TGTGCCAGCAGTGGGGCCGGAAGCAATCAGCCCCAGCATTTT.

This chain links TRBV28 with TRBJ1-1, with D possibly matching TRBD1 (6 bases). V was trimmed by 7 bases and J by 1 base, leaving 19 bases between them. CDR1 is MDHEN, CDR2 SYDVKM, per germline. The CDR3 length is 16 residues. This CDR3 reads CASIRERGARNTEAFF. In DNA form, the CDR3 reads TGTGCCAGCATCCGCGAACGGGGGGCTAGGAACACTGAAGCTTTCTTT. The whole variable domain, remainder taken from reference TRBV28 and TRBJ1-1, is DVKVTQSSRYLVKRTGEKVFLECVQDMDHENMFWYRQDPGLGLRLIYFSYDVKMKEKGDIPEGYSVSREKKERFSLILESASTNQTSMYLCASIRERGARNTEAFFGQGTRLTVV.

This clonotype was counted many times. The chain carries TRBV7-2 and TRBJ2-7, with 11 positions matching TRBD1. Germline lookup yields CDR1 SGHTA and CDR2 FQGNSA. The junction had 1 base not matched to a gene; V was cut back by 3 bases and J by 3 bases. The CDR3 has 14 residues. CDR3 in DNA: TGTGCCAGCAGCTTCGGGACAGGGGGCTACGAGCAGTACTTC. Its translation is CASSFGTGGYEQYF.

The table lists this clonotype with many counts. Here the CDR3 reads CASSLQTGIEAFF. For the CDR3, the DNA is TGTGCCAGCAGCTTACAAACCGGGATTGAAGCTTTCTTT. The chain employs TRBV7-2 and TRBJ1-1; no reliable D call. This CDR3 has 13 amino acids. Trimming pared 2 bases from V and 7 bases from J, leaving 11 bases between. CDR1 SGHTA and CDR2 FQGNSA come from the germline V gene.

The chain couples TRBV18 to TRBJ1-3; D gene uncertain. The germline V gene encodes CDR1 KGHSH and CDR2 LQKENI. Trimming pared 6 bases from V and 2 bases from J, leaving 14 bases between. This CDR3 is 15 amino acids long. CDR3: CASSQGAETGNTIYF. The CDR3 DNA is TGTGCCAGCTCTCAAGGAGCGGAAACTGGAAACACCATATATTTT. Full variable domain (remainder filled in from reference TRBV18 and TRBJ1-3): NAGVMQNPRHLVRRRGQEARLRCSPMKGHSHVYWYRQLPEEGLKFMVYLQKENIIDESGMPKERFSAEFPKEGPSILRIQQVVRGDSAAYFCASSQGAETGNTIYFGEGSWLTVV.

In its sample, this clonotype was seen a few times. The chain carries TRBV6-5 and TRBJ1-1; D gene ambiguous. Germline values: CDR1 MNHEY, CDR2 SVGAGI. V lost 3 bases and J 7 bases, leaving 9 bases between the germline ends. The CDR3 totals 12 residues. CDR3 nucleotide sequence: TGTGCCAGCAGTTATCCACGGGGTGAAGCTTTCTTT. This codes for CASSYPRGEAFF.

The chain has TRBV3-1 and TRBJ2-7, with TRBD2 matching 8 bases. V shed 1 base, J shed 2 bases, and the junction held 13 bases outside the gene matches. CDR3 size: 18 residues. The germline gives CDR1 LGHDT, CDR2 YNNKEL (reference sequence). The CDR3 loop is CASSQARNTGTRAYEQYF. DNA of the CDR3: TGTGCCAGCAGCCAAGCCCGGAATACCGGGACTAGAGCCTACGAGCAGTACTTC.

This clonotype was detected ten times or more. The rearrangement uses TRBV6-5 and TRBJ2-7; a weak D match, TRBD1 (6 bases). Per the germline V gene, CDR1 is MNHEY and CDR2 is SVGAGI. Trimming shortened V by 5 bases and J by 6 bases, and 20 bases separated the two germline ends. There are 15 residues in the CDR3. The CDR3 here is CASSPQQGFTSEQYF. CDR3 bases: TGTGCCAGCAGTCCCCAACAGGGTTTCACTAGCGAGCAGTACTTC.